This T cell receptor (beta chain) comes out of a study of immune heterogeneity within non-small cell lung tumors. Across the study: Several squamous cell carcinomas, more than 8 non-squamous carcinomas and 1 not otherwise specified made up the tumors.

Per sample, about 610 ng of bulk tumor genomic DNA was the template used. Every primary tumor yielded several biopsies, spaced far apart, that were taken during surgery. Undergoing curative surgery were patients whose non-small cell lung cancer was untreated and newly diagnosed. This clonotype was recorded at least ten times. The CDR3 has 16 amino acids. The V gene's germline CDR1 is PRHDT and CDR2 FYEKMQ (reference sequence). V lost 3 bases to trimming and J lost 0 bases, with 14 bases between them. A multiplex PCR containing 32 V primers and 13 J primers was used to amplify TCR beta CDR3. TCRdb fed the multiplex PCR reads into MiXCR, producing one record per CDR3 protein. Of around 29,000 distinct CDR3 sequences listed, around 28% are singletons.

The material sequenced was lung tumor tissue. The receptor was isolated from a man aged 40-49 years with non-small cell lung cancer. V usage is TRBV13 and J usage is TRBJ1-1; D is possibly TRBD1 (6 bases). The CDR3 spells CASSFFGGRMNTEAFF. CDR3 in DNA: TGTGCCAGCAGCTTTTTCGGGGGCAGGATGAACACTGAAGCTTTCTTT.